What follows are 15 T cell receptor beta chains derived from one specimen sequenced in a study of blood T cell repertoires in COVID-19. Sequencing used immunoSEQ multiplex PCR; TCRdb keeps in-frame clones, though not all of them. This sample carries 200,000 to 250,000 clones, less than 90% of them seen once, and the ten largest clones take 3% to 3.5%. The specimen sequenced was PBMCs or T cells enriched from blood (not recorded which). These receptor sequences come from a woman in her fifties or sixties in a cohort exposed to, infected with or recovered from COVID-19 (not recorded which).

Of note for this clone: A single base is all that separates this from a far larger clone, so a read error is likely. V usage is TRBV7-2 and J usage is TRBJ2-1; 8 bases are a match to TRBD1. V trimming: 6 bases; J trimming: 1 base; junction bases outside the gene matches: 2. CDR3 length: 14 amino acids. Germline CDR1 reads SGHTA; CDR2 reads FQGNSA. This CDR3 reads CASSRQGSYNEQFF. The CDR3 region has the DNA TGTGCCAGCAGTCGACAGGGGTCCTACAATGAGCAGTTCTTC.

This chain uses TRBV30 with TRBJ2-5; D call uncertain. The germline V gene has CDR1 GTSNPN and CDR2 SVGIG (reference sequence). With 3 bases removed from V and 1 base from J, the gap between germline ends came to 6 bases. The CDR3 runs to 12 residues. CDR3 residues: CAWSRSQETQYF. The CDR3 nucleotides read TGTGCCTGGAGCAGATCCCAAGAGACCCAGTACTTC. The complete variable domain, with remaining parts taken from reference TRBV30 and TRBJ2-5, reads SQTIHQWPATLVQPVGSPLSLECTVEGTSNPNLYWYRQAAGRGLQLLFYSVGIGQISSEVPQNLSASRPQDRQFILSSKKLLLSDSGFYLCAWSRSQETQYFGPGTRLLVL.

V gene TRBV2 combines with J gene TRBJ2-7; the match to TRBD1 covers 9 bases. The CDR3 has 14 amino acids. V lost 6 bases to trimming and J lost 6 bases; unmatched junction nucleotides: 9. CDR1 and CDR2 (germline): SNHLY, FYNNEI. DNA of the CDR3: TGTGCCAGCAGGATGGACAGGGGACCCTCCGAGCAGTACTTC. Encoded protein: CASRMDRGPSEQYF.

The chain uses TRBV24-1 and TRBJ2-1; D might be TRBD1 (6 bases). This CDR3 is built from 17 residues. Trimming shortened V by 4 bases and J by 6 bases, and 21 bases separated the two germline ends. Germline CDR1 is KGHDR and CDR2 is SFDVKD. The CDR3 spells CATSDRKPGRGINEQFF. Here the CDR3 DNA reads TGTGCCACCAGTGACCGTAAGCCCGGCAGGGGTATCAATGAGCAGTTCTTC.

This chain uses TRBV5-5 with TRBJ1-2, with 7 bases aligning to TRBD1. The germline gives CDR1 SGHKS, CDR2 YYEKEE (reference sequence). The CDR3 extends over 16 amino acids. With V trimmed by 4 bases and J by 4 bases, 13 bases remained unmatched. The CDR3 nucleotides read TGTGCCAGCAGCGTCGGGACAGCCGACTCCCTCTATGGCTACACCTTC. Protein sequence: CASSVGTADSLYGYTF. The whole variable domain, remainder taken from reference TRBV5-5 and TRBJ1-2, is DAGVTQSPTHLIKTRGQQVTLRCSPISGHKSVSWYQQVLGQGPQFIFQYYEKEERGRGNFPDRFSARQFPNYSSELNVNALLLGDSALYLCASSVGTADSLYGYTFGSGTRLTVV.

The chain links TRBV6-2 or TRBV6-3 to TRBJ1-1, with D perhaps TRBD1 (6 bases). This CDR3 has 13 residues. V lost 5 bases and J 1 base, leaving 8 bases between the germline ends. In germline, CDR1 is MNHEY, CDR2 SVGEGT. CDR3 amino acids: CASSKQGNTEAFF. The CDR3 DNA sequence: TGTGCCAGCAGTAAACAGGGGAACACTGAAGCTTTCTTT.

The chain employs TRBV28 and TRBJ2-5; possible D gene TRBD1, 5 bases. CDR3 length: 14 residues. Trimming stripped 2 bases from V and 2 bases from J, with 9 bases between. Germline lookup yields CDR1 MDHEN and CDR2 SYDVKM. The DNA for the CDR3 is TGTGCCAGCAGTTTAGAAGGGGCTCAAGAGACCCAGTACTTC. It translates to CASSLEGAQETQYF.

V and J are TRBV15 and TRBJ2-2; the D gene is possibly TRBD1 (6 bases). V shed 0 bases and J shed 9 bases, with 11 bases lying between them. CDR3 size: 14 residues. Germline-derived CDR1 and CDR2 are LNHNV and YYDKDF (reference sequence). The CDR3 DNA reads TGTGCCACCAGCAGAGATGGGGACAACTGGGAGCTGTTTTTT. It codes for CATSRDGDNWELFF.

J is TRBJ1-1 and V is TRBV7-8; possible D gene TRBD1, 5 bases. The germline V and J ends were trimmed by 1 base and 8 bases, with 14 bases remaining between them. CDR3 length equals 14 residues. Per germline, CDR1 SGHVS and CDR2 FQNEAQ. This CDR3 reads CASSLVGGAEEAFF. The DNA for the CDR3 is TGTGCCAGCAGCTTAGTTGGCGGGGCGGAAGAAGCTTTCTTT.

This clone was counted once. The rearrangement joins TRBV28 to TRBJ1-6; perhaps TRBD1 as D (6 bases). CDR3 length: 15 residues. CDR1 is MDHEN and CDR2 is SYDVKM in the germline V gene. Trimming stripped 2 bases from V and 2 bases from J, with 7 bases between. CDR3 sequence (DNA): TGTGCCAGCAGTTTACGACAGGCCTATAATTCACCCCTCCACTTT. This translates into CASSLRQAYNSPLHF.

The chain couples TRBV2 to TRBJ1-1; TRBD1 is a possible D gene (6 bases). V was pared by 3 bases and J by 2 bases, with 10 bases between. This CDR3 has 14 amino acids. CDR1 and CDR2 (germline): SNHLY, FYNNEI. The CDR3 region has the DNA TGTGCCAGCAGTGATAAACAGGGAAACACTGAAGCTTTCTTT. The encoded protein is CASSDKQGNTEAFF.

The genes are TRBV4-3 and TRBJ2-5, with 7 positions matching TRBD2. V was clipped by 1 base and J by 4 bases; unmatched bases: 6. Germline CDR1 and CDR2: LGHNA and YSLEER. This CDR3 comprises 15 residues. The CDR3 nucleotides read TGCGCCAGCAGCCAAGGGCGGGGAGGGGCAGAGACCCAGTACTTC. Its translation is CASSQGRGGAETQYF.

The rearrangement joins TRBV25-1 to TRBJ1-1, with 7 bases aligning to TRBD1. The germline CDR1 and CDR2 sequences are MGHDK and SYGVNS. CDR3 length equals 14 residues. Unmatched junction bases numbered 6, after V lost 5 bases and J lost 3 bases. This CDR3 is CASSRQGVHTEAFF. The CDR3 coding sequence is TGTGCCAGCAGTCGACAGGGTGTTCACACTGAAGCTTTCTTT.

The chain links TRBV5-4 to TRBJ1-6; 9 positions match TRBD1. Germline CDR1 SGHNT, CDR2 YYREEE (reference sequence). After removal of 4 bases from V and 5 bases from J, the junction contained 7 bases not matched to a gene. The CDR3 sequence is 16 residues long. This chain's CDR3 is CASSPDRGGHNSPLHF. The CDR3 DNA follows: TGTGCCAGCAGCCCGGACAGGGGCGGCCATAATTCACCCCTCCACTTT.

The chain couples TRBV3-1 (or the pseudogene TRBV3-2) to TRBJ1-5; weak D call: TRBD1 (6 bases). Germline V gene lookup returns CDR1 LGHDT and CDR2 YNNKEL (reference sequence). The CDR3 covers 17 residues. V dropped 4 bases and J dropped 1 base, with 17 bases sitting between them. The CDR3, as DNA: TGTGCCAGCAGCCCGGGGCCAGGGGATGTAAGCAATCAGCCCCAGCATTTT. Translation: CASSPGPGDVSNQPQHF.